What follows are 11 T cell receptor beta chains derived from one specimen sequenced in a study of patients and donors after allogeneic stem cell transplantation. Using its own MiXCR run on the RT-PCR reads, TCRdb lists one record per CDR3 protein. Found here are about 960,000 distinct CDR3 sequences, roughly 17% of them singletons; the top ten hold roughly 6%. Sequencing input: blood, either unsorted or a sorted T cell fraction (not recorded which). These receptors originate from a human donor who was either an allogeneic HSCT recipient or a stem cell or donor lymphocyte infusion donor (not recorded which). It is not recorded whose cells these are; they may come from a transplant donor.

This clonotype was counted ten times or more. CDR3 bases: TGCGCCAGCAGCTTTTTGTCCGGAGAGACCCAGTACTTC. Translation gives CASSFLSGETQYF. The chain couples TRBV5-1 to TRBJ2-5; D gene ambiguous. The CDR3 consists of 13 residues. V lost 2 bases and J lost 4, with 9 bases in between. Germline values: CDR1 SGHRS, CDR2 YFSETQ.

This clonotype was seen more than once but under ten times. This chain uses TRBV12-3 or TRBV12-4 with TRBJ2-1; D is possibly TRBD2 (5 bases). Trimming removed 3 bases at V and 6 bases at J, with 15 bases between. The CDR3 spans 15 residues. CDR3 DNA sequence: TGTGCCAGCAGTTTGGAGACTAAGAATATCAATGAGCAGTTCTTC. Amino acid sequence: CASSLETKNINEQFF.

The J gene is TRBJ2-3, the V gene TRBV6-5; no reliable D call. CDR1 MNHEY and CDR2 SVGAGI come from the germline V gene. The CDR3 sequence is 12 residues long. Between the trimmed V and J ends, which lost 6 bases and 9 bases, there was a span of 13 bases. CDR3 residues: CASSSDLRTQYF. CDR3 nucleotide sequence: TGTGCCAGCAGCTCCGACCTACGGACGCAGTATTTT.

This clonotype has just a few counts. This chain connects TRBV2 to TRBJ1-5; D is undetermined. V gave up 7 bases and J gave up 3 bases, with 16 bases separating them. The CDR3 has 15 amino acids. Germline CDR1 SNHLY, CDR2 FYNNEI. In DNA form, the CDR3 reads TGTGCCAGCACCGGGCGGGGTGTTTCCAATCAGCCCCAGCATTTT. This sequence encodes CASTGRGVSNQPQHF.

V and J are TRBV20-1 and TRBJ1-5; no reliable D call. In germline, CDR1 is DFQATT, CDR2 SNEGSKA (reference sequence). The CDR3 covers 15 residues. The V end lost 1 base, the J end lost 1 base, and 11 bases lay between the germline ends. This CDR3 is CSARVGIVSNQPQHF. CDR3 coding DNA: TGCAGTGCTAGAGTCGGGATCGTAAGCAATCAGCCCCAGCATTTT.

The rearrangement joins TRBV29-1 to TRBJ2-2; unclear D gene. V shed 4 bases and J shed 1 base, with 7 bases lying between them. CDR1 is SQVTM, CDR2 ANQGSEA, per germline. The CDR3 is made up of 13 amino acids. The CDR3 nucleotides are TGCAGCGTTGGGTACAGGAACACCGGGGAGCTGTTTTTT. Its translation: CSVGYRNTGELFF.

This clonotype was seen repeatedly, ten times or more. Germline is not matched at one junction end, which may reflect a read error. This chain's CDR3 is CASSFLAGTNEQFF. The CDR3 coding sequence is TGTGCCAGCAGCTTCCTAGCGGGGACCAATGAGCAGTTCTTC. This chain uses TRBV5-1 with TRBJ2-1; 9 bases align to TRBD2. Germline CDR1 and CDR2: SGHRS and YFSETQ. The CDR3 contains 14 residues.

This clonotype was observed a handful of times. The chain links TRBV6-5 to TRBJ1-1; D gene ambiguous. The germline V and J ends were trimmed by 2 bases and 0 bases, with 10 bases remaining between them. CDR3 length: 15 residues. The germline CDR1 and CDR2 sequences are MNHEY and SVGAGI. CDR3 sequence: CASSYTGIMNTEAFF. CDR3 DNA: TGTGCCAGCAGTTACACCGGTATCATGAACACTGAAGCTTTCTTT.

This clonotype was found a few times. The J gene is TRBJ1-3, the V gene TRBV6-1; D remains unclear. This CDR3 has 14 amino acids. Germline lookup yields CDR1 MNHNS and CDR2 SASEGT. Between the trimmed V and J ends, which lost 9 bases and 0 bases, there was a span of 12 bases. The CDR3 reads CASQAMLSGNTIYF. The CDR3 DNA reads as TGTGCCAGTCAAGCTATGCTCTCTGGAAACACCATATATTTT.

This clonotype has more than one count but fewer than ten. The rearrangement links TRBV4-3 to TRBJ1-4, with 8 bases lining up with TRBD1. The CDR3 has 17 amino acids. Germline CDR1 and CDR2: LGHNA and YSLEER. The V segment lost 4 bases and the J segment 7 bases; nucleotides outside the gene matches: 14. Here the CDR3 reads CASSLIRTGTDGEKLFF. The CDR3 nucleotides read TGCGCCAGCAGCCTCATCCGGACAGGGACTGACGGTGAAAAACTGTTTTTT.

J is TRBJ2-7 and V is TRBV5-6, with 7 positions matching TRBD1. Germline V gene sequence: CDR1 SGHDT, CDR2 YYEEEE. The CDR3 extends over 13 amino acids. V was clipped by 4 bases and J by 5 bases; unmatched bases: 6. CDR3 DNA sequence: TGTGCCAGCAGCCCGGACAGGAAGCACGAGCAGTACTTC. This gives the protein CASSPDRKHEQYF. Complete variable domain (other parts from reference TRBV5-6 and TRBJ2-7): DAGVTQSPTHLIKTRGQQVTLRCSPKSGHDTVSWYQQALGQGPQFIFQYYEEEERQRGNFPDRFSGHQFPNYSSELNVNALLLGDSALYLCASSPDRKHEQYFGPGTRLTVT.